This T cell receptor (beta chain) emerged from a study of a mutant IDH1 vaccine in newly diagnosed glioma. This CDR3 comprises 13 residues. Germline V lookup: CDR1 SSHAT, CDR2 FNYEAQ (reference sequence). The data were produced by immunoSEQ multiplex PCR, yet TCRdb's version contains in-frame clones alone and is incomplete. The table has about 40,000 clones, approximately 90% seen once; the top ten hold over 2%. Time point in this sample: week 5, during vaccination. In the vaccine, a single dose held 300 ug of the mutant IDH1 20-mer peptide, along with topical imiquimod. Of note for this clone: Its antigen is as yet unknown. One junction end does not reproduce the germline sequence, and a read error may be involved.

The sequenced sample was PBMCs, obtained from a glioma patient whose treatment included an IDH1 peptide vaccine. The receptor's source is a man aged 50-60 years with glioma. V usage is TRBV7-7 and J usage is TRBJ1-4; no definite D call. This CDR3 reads CASSLRTNEKLFF. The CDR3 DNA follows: TGTGCTAGCAGCTTAAGAACTAATGAAAAACTGTTTTTT.